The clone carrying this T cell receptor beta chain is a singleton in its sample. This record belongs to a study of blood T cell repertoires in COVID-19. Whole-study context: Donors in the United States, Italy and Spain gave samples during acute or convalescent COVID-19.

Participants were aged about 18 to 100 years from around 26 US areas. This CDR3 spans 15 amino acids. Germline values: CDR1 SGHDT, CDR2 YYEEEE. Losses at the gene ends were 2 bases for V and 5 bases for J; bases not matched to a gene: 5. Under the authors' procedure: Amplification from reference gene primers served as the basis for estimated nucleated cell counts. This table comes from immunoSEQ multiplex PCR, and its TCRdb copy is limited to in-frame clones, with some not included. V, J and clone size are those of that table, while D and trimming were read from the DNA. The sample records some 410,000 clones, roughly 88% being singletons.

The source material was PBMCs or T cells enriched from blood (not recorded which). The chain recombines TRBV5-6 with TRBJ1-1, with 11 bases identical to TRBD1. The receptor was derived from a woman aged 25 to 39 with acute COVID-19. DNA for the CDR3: TGTGCCAGCAGCTTAGTGGGGACAGGGGGGACTGAAGCTTTCTTT. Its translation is CASSLVGTGGTEAFF.